Each of the 14 T cell receptor beta chains below was sequenced from the same sample in a study of human T cells and chemical hapten exposure. Stated time point: pre-sensitization, week 0. Documented treatment: therapeutic diphenylcyclopropenone sensitization with weekly scalp DPC. TCRdb reprocessed the RACE reads via MiXCR and lists one record per CDR3 protein. The table lists 150,000 to 200,000 distinct CDR3 sequences, around 30% of them singletons. The sequencing used whole blood, collected in connection with sensitization to the hapten diphenylcyclopropenone (DPC). The receptors come from a woman in her 30s with alopecia areata. Some clones in this sample may be carry-over from other donors' samples.

This clonotype was counted between two and nine times. The chain has TRBV28 and TRBJ1-1; weak D call: TRBD1 (6 bases). From germline, CDR1 is MDHEN and CDR2 SYDVKM. This CDR3 has 11 residues. CDR3 bases: TGTGCGGGGGGGGCCGCTTCTGGGGTTTTCTTT. Encoded protein: CAGGAASGVFF.

This clonotype was picked up one time. This chain uses TRBV7-9 with TRBJ2-1; D uncertain. Germline V CDR1 and CDR2: SEHNR, FQNEAQ (reference sequence). Between the trimmed V and J ends, which lost 2 bases and 8 bases, there was a span of 4 bases. The CDR3 has 11 residues. CDR3 residues: CASSLNYEQFF. In DNA form, the CDR3 reads TGTGCCAGCAGCTTAAATTATGAGCAGTTCTTC.

This clonotype was recorded a few times. The chain combines TRBV29-1 with TRBJ2-1; 8 positions agree with TRBD2. Germline V lookup: CDR1 SQVTM, CDR2 ANQGSEA. The junction had 8 bases not matched to a gene; V was cut back by 5 bases and J by 2 bases. This CDR3 region has 15 residues. The CDR3 coding sequence is TGCAGCGTTAAAAGCGGGAGTGTAACCTACAATGAGCAGTTCTTC. This gives the protein CSVKSGSVTYNEQFF.

This clonotype was counted between two and nine times. The gene calls are TRBV10-3 and TRBJ2-5, with D possibly being TRBD2 (6 bases). V was pared by 5 bases and J by 5 bases, with 15 bases between. Germline V gene lookup returns CDR1 ENHRY and CDR2 SYGVKD. This CDR3 spans 14 amino acids. CDR3: CAISTSRGSETQYF. The CDR3, as DNA: TGTGCCATCAGTACCTCGCGGGGTTCGGAGACCCAGTACTTC.

This clonotype was found once. The rearrangement uses TRBV27 and TRBJ1-1; D gene uncertain. The germline gives CDR1 MNHEY, CDR2 SMNVEV (reference sequence). This CDR3 has 16 amino acids. V shed 0 bases and J shed 0 bases, with 11 bases lying between them. The DNA of the CDR3 is TGTGCCAGCAGTTTATCCCCAAGGGCGATGAACACTGAAGCTTTCTTT. Encoded protein: CASSLSPRAMNTEAFF.

This CDR3 reads CASSSRDRGGRLEQFF. The DNA of the CDR3 is TGTGCCAGCAGCAGCCGGGACAGGGGGGGTCGCCTTGAGCAGTTCTTC. J is TRBJ2-1 and V is TRBV9; TRBD1 aligns across 11 bases. CDR3 length: 16 amino acids. J gave up 9 bases and V 4 bases, and 12 bases lay outside the gene matches. Germline CDR1 is SGDLS and CDR2 is YYNGEE.

This clonotype appeared a few times. V gene TRBV5-4 combines with J gene TRBJ2-2; no clear D. Deletions cut 0 bases from V and 4 bases from J, with 7 bases between. The CDR3 length is 14 residues. The germline V gene has CDR1 SGHNT and CDR2 YYREEE (reference sequence). CDR3 sequence (DNA): TGTGCCAGCAGCTTGGAGGCGGCCACCGGGGAGCTGTTTTTT. Protein: CASSLEAATGELFF.

This clonotype was detected only a few times. V usage is TRBV12-3 or TRBV12-4 and J usage is TRBJ2-4; no reliable D call. V lost 5 bases, J lost 8 bases, and 10 bases lay in between. This CDR3 has 12 amino acids. The CDR3 here is CASSLSRDIQYF. DNA of the CDR3: TGTGCCAGCAGTCTCTCAAGGGACATTCAGTACTTC.

This clonotype was seen only a few times. The V gene is TRBV15, the J gene TRBJ2-3, with 10 bases matching TRBD2. The CDR3 extends over 15 amino acids. The J segment lost 4 bases and the V segment lost 5 bases, leaving 6 bases of the junction unmatched. Germline CDR1 reads LNHNV; CDR2 reads YYDKDF (reference sequence). In nucleotides, the CDR3 is TGTGCCACCAGCGACACTAGCGGGGTCTCAGATACGCAGTATTTT. Residues: CATSDTSGVSDTQYF.

On this clonotype itself: A clone one base away is much larger, so this may be a read error. This chain connects TRBV28 to TRBJ1-2; D may be TRBD1 (6 bases). The CDR3 totals 15 residues. Germline-derived CDR1 and CDR2 are MDHEN and SYDVKM. The CDR3 DNA reads TGTGCCAGCAGCAGGGTGGGACACCGTAACTATGGCCACACCTTC. It encodes CASSRVGHRNYGHTF.

This clonotype was detected ten times or more. This chain links TRBV28 with TRBJ1-3, with D possibly TRBD1 on 5 matching bases. CDR1 MDHEN and CDR2 SYDVKM come from the germline V gene. With 5 bases removed from V and 8 bases from J, the gap between germline ends came to 10 bases. The CDR3 spans 12 residues. CDR3 amino acids: CASSAQGDTIYF. CDR3 nucleotides: TGTGCCAGCAGTGCCCAGGGAGACACCATATATTTT.

The chain is built from TRBV2 and TRBJ2-5; a possible D gene is TRBD1 (6 bases). The V gene's germline CDR1 is SNHLY and CDR2 FYNNEI. This CDR3 comprises 15 residues. The V end lost 6 bases, the J end lost 1 base, and 15 bases lay between the germline ends. DNA of the CDR3: TGTGCCAGCAGGGTACAGGGTCTTACCCAAGAGACCCAGTACTTC. This sequence encodes CASRVQGLTQETQYF.

The rearrangement uses TRBV11-3 and TRBJ2-1; a possible D gene is TRBD2 (6 bases). V was shortened by 5 bases and J by 3 bases, with 14 bases between the two germline ends. The CDR3 has 15 amino acids. Looked up from germline, CDR1 is SGHNT and CDR2 is YENEEA. The CDR3 sequence is CASSLSGTHYNEQFF. The CDR3 nucleotides are TGTGCCAGCAGCCTAAGTGGGACTCACTACAATGAGCAGTTCTTC.

The rearrangement links TRBV4-3 to TRBJ1-1, with D unclear. Germline V gene sequence: CDR1 LGHNA, CDR2 YSLEER. V was pared by 0 bases and J by 5 bases, with 7 bases between. This CDR3 has 13 amino acids. The CDR3 coding sequence is TGCGCCAGCAGCCAAGATTCTCGAACTGAAGCTTTCTTT. Protein: CASSQDSRTEAFF.